These 18 T cell receptor beta chains came from one sample sequenced in a study of post-analysis software for immune sequencing data. General study results and limits: Comparison of patients with controls showed about 5 TRBV segments more frequent in patients, TRBV5-6, TRBV5-1 and TRBV20-1 among them.

Each TCR beta cDNA library carried unique molecular identifiers. TCRdb ran MiXCR on the PCR reads and lists one entry per CDR3 protein. The table includes about 400,000 distinct CDR3 sequences, less than 35% detected once. Which antigens these TCRs recognize remains unknown. Sequences were obtained from blood. The receptors shown here come from a girl between 5 and 17 years old with multiple sclerosis.

This clonotype was seen many times. Relative to the germline gene, one junction end is altered; a read error may explain this. The chain joins TRBV4-1 to TRBJ2-7; TRBD1 agrees at 8 bases. CDR1 MGHRA and CDR2 YSYEKL come from the germline V gene. The CDR3 loop spans 14 amino acids. CDR3 DNA sequence: TGCGCCAGTAGCCATAATACAGGGGGCTACGAGCAGTACTTC. Its translation: CASSHNTGGYEQYF.

This clonotype was seen a few times. This chain links TRBV5-1 with TRBJ2-1; 9 positions agree with TRBD2. V was pared by 0 bases and J by 8 bases, with 12 bases of the junction left unmatched. The germline gives CDR1 SGHRS, CDR2 YFSETQ. The CDR3 sequence is 17 residues long. The CDR3 here is CASSLVKGGGAGDEQFF. The CDR3 region has the DNA TGCGCCAGCAGCTTGGTCAAAGGCGGGGGGGCCGGAGATGAGCAGTTCTTC.

The chain couples TRBV7-8 to TRBJ1-1, with D perhaps matching TRBD1 (5 bases). The V end was cut by 5 bases, the J end by 3 bases, with 16 bases between. The germline CDR1 and CDR2 sequences are SGHVS and FQNEAQ. The CDR3 consists of 15 residues. CDR3 loop: CASSPTGVVDTEAFF. Here the CDR3 DNA reads TGTGCCAGCAGCCCGACGGGGGTAGTGGACACTGAAGCTTTCTTT.

The J gene is TRBJ1-5, the V gene TRBV6-5; D uncertain. The V gene's germline CDR1 is MNHEY and CDR2 SVGAGI. V was clipped by 0 bases and J by 0 bases, with 6 bases between them. The CDR3 totals 15 residues. Here the CDR3 DNA reads TGTGCCAGCAGTTACTCGCCAGGTAGCAATCAGCCCCAGCATTTT. It translates to CASSYSPGSNQPQHF.

The V call is TRBV24-1, the J call TRBJ2-7; TRBD1 agrees at 10 bases. Per the germline V gene, CDR1 is KGHDR and CDR2 is SFDVKD. With 9 bases clipped from V and 2 bases from J, the junction kept 3 bases outside the gene matches. CDR3 length equals 13 residues. The CDR3 nucleotides read TGTGCCACCCAAGGGACAGGGGCCTACGAGCAGTACTTC. This gives the protein CATQGTGAYEQYF.

The J gene is TRBJ1-2, the V gene TRBV7-2, with 8 bases fitting TRBD1. Germline lookup yields CDR1 SGHTA and CDR2 FQGNSA. CDR3 length equals 15 residues. V lost 2 bases, J lost 7 bases, and 9 bases stayed unmatched. CDR3 in DNA: TGTGCCAGCAGCTTAAGTCCTCAGGGGGCTAGTGGCTACACCTTC. This sequence encodes CASSLSPQGASGYTF.

This clonotype came up a few times. The chain is built from TRBV5-1 and TRBJ2-1; the match to TRBD1 covers 8 bases. The CDR3 loop spans 13 amino acids. The J segment lost 9 bases and the V segment lost 4 bases, leaving 6 bases of the junction unmatched. Looked up from germline, CDR1 is SGHRS and CDR2 is YFSETQ. The DNA for the CDR3 is TGCGCCAGCAGCATCGCAGGGGGCAGTGAGCAGTTCTTC. It specifies CASSIAGGSEQFF.

Comment on this clonotype: A read error is likely, as this CDR3 ends without the conserved phenylalanine or tryptophan. The CDR3 spells CASSPRGGFGETQYS. CDR3 sequence (DNA): TGCGCCAGCAGCCCCCGCGGCGGGTTTGGAGAGACCCAGTACTCC. The rearrangement links TRBV4-3 to TRBJ2-5, with D possibly TRBD2 on 5 matching bases. CDR1 and CDR2 from the germline V gene are LGHNA and YSLEER. The CDR3 extends over 15 amino acids. Between the trimmed V and J ends, which lost 4 bases and 4 bases, there was a span of 16 bases.

This clonotype was seen just once. It is unclear where the CDR3 begins or ends on the DNA, so no DNA is shown, and the CDR3 is as TCRdb lists it. The chain carries TRBV6-5 and TRBJ2-2; the table gives TRBD2 as D, unverified against the DNA. Per the germline V gene, CDR1 is MNHEY and CDR2 is SVGAGI. 17 amino acids form the CDR3, both terminal residues included. CDR3 sequence reads: CASGSPVAGGITGELCF.

This clonotype was picked up a small number of times. The chain employs TRBV20-1 and TRBJ2-1, with unresolved D. This CDR3 spans 11 amino acids. Germline CDR1 reads DFQATT; CDR2 reads SNEGSKA (reference sequence). V was cut by 1 base and J by 9 bases, with 7 bases left in between. CDR3 nucleotides: TGCAGTGCTAGAGTTAGACGTGAGCAGTTCTTC. The encoded protein is CSARVRREQFF.

This clonotype came up a few times. The chain has TRBV12-3 or TRBV12-4 and TRBJ1-2; D unclear. The CDR3 runs to 15 residues. Trimming took off 3 bases at V and 4 bases at J, with 15 bases between the two ends. The CDR3 nucleotides read TGTGCCAGCAGTTTGGCAGGAATATTCCTCTATGGCTACACCTTC. Protein: CASSLAGIFLYGYTF.

This clonotype was observed a few times. The chain uses TRBV24-1 and TRBJ2-1; no reliable D call. Trimming pared 5 bases from V and 7 bases from J, leaving 17 bases between. The CDR3 runs to 15 residues. Looked up from germline, CDR1 is KGHDR and CDR2 is SFDVKD. CDR3 sequence: CATSVRGSGLNEQFF. In DNA form, the CDR3 reads TGTGCCACCAGTGTACGTGGCAGTGGTCTGAATGAGCAGTTCTTC.

The genes are TRBV27 and TRBJ2-5; D is possibly TRBD1 or TRBD2 (5 bases each). V was pared by 3 bases and J by 1 base, with 9 bases between. Germline V gene data show CDR1 as MNHEY and CDR2 as SMNVEV (reference sequence). This CDR3 contains 14 residues. CDR3 bases: TGTGCCAGCAGTTTTTATGGGACCCAAGAGACCCAGTACTTC. This encodes CASSFYGTQETQYF.

This clonotype was observed a handful of times. V gene TRBV6-1 combines with J gene TRBJ2-7, with 8 bases matching TRBD1. V gave up 6 bases and J gave up 4 bases; unmatched junction bases: 8. Germline V gene sequence: CDR1 MNHNS, CDR2 SASEGT. The CDR3 runs 14 residues. The CDR3 loop reads CASSPWDRWYEQYF. Here the CDR3 DNA reads TGTGCCAGCAGCCCCTGGGACAGGTGGTACGAGCAGTACTTC.

V and J are TRBV20-1 and TRBJ1-1; the match to TRBD1 covers 8 bases. The CDR3 loop spans 14 amino acids. Germline loops: CDR1 DFQATT, CDR2 SNEGSKA (reference sequence). Losses at the gene ends were 1 base for V and 1 base for J; bases not matched to a gene: 2. The DNA of the CDR3 is TGCAGTGCTAGAGGGGGGACAGGGAACACTGAAGCTTTCTTT. Translated: CSARGGTGNTEAFF.

This clonotype was picked up many times. The V gene is TRBV7-2, the J gene TRBJ2-2; 8 bases map to TRBD2. This CDR3 has 14 residues. Germline V gives CDR1 SGHTA, CDR2 FQGNSA. J was trimmed by 5 bases and V by 5 bases; bases with no gene match: 4. The CDR3: CASSQGTRTGELFF. For the CDR3, the DNA is TGTGCCAGCAGCCAGGGGACTAGAACCGGGGAGCTGTTTTTT. Full variable domain (rest looked up from reference TRBV7-2 and TRBJ2-2): GAGVSQSPSNKVTEKGKDVELRCDPISGHTALYWYRQSLGQGLEFLIYFQGNSAPDKSGLPSDRFSAERTGGSVSTLTIQRTQQEDSAVYLCASSQGTRTGELFFGEGSRLTVL.

Comment on this clonotype: The germline gene is not matched at one end of the junction; a read error may be the cause. V is TRBV5-1 and J is TRBJ2-1; 8 bases align to TRBD1. The CDR3 sequence is 14 residues long. Germline CDR1 reads SGHRS; CDR2 reads YFSETQ. CDR3 DNA sequence: TGCGCCAGCAGATTGGACAGGGCCTACAATGAGCAGTTCTTC. Protein: CASRLDRAYNEQFF.

Only a few counts were recorded for this clonotype. The V call is TRBV27, the J call TRBJ1-1, with D hard to call. This CDR3 is 16 amino acids long. Trimming removed 4 bases from V and 1 base from J, with 16 bases in between. CDR1 is MNHEY, CDR2 SMNVEV, per germline (reference sequence). The CDR3, as DNA: TGTGCCAGCAGTTATCGGAGGGAAGGAGGGAACACTGAAGCTTTCTTT. Protein: CASSYRREGGNTEAFF.